The source of this TCR beta chain is a study of CD8+ T cells in alopecia areata (dated by TCRdb to 2016 to 2019). Regarding the complete study: The treated patients, all with moderate-to-severe alopecia areata, were enrolled in an open-label pilot trial of oral tofacitinib given at 5 to 10 mg twice daily. Scalp clonality was compared among normal scalp (n=4), patchy alopecia areata scalp (n=8), and alopecia totalis/universalis scalp (n=8). Amplification of TCRbeta CDR3 regions was done by immunoSEQ multiplex PCR using 35 Vbeta forward primers and 13 Jbeta reverse primers. To study T cell clonal expansion in alopecia areata, the researchers applied high-throughput TCRbeta sequencing to both the C3H/HeJ mouse model and human patients. Biopsies were taken from tofacitinib-treated patients at baseline and again at 4 and 24 weeks into treatment, and several of those patients also had a later scalp biopsy. Scalp tissue and sorted CD4+ and CD8+ peripheral blood T cells from patchy and totalis/universalis alopecia areata patients and from healthy controls were covered by human TCRbeta sequencing. Tofacitinib was given for 6 to 18 months, followed by 6 months of follow-up off drug to assess delayed response and recurrence. RNA was extracted with the PAXgene miRNA kit for fixed scalp, the miRNeasy kit for PBMCs, and the RNeasy kit for mouse skin. Broad study findings and their caveats: Compared with normal scalp, lesional scalp had higher clonality and more expanded CD8+ clones, particularly in alopecia totalis/universalis, a pattern that suggests antigenic drive. Shared TCR sequences between patients were less evident than in mice, which may be partly attributable to HLA diversity in the patient population. Scalp TCR repertoire analysis is complicated because resident alphabeta T cells in normal human skin are also sequenced, whereas mouse skin is dominated by gammadelta T cells.

The library was produced with the immunoSEQ multiplex PCR assay. For TCR sequencing, RNA was extracted from every sample and reverse transcribed into cDNA to serve as template. First-strand cDNA was synthesized with SuperScript III using a 2:1 mix of oligo-dT and random hexamers. A synthetic immune receptor repertoire was used to measure amplification bias, and any remaining bias was corrected computationally. Turning to the authors' computational methods: Raw reads were preprocessed for error removal, and CDR3 was defined according to IMGT conventions as running from the conserved cysteine to phenylalanine. Clonality was calculated as 1 minus Shannon entropy normalized by log2 of the number of productive unique TCRs. Scalp TCRbeta sequences were cross-referenced with sorted blood CD4 and CD8 repertoires so that the CD4 or CD8 identity of scalp clones could be inferred. This immuneACCESS table, as held by TCRdb, lists in-frame sequences with V and J called but not all clones. Of the missing ones, under half trace to an unresolved V gene in checked studies; the others have no known cause. The V and J calls and clone size were taken over from that table, and D and trimming were inferred from the DNA. For this sample the table gives over 150,000 clones, of which 50% to 75% were detected only once. The ten largest clones add up to 14% to 15% of the sample.

CDR1 and CDR2, per the germline V gene (reference sequence), are GTSNPN and SVGIG. V loses 0 bases, J loses 5 bases, and the germline ends lie 16 bases apart. Measured from the cysteine to the phenylalanine, the CDR3 is 15 residues long. The read is trimmed to its CDR3 DNA, 45 bases read in frame from base 1. The sample's time point label, in plain terms: baseline before oral tofacitinib. From alopecia areata patients, peripheral blood was collected along with lesional scalp punch biopsies. PBMCs were isolated by density centrifugation and stained for CD3, CD4 and CD8, after which CD4+ and CD8+ T cells were sorted on a FACSAria. In regard to this clone: Its antigen is unknown. No per-base quality is available; no much larger clone lies one base away.

The clonotype was recovered from a human donor with alopecia areata. The sequencing here drew on CD4+ T cells sorted from blood, taken at week 0. The sequence joins TRBV30 to TRBJ1-1, with a weak D call of TRBD1 (5 bases match). The nucleotide sequence is TGTGCCTGGAGTGTAGCCGGGACCCTGTTTACTGAAGCTTTCTTT. It specifies CAWSVAGTLFTEAFF.